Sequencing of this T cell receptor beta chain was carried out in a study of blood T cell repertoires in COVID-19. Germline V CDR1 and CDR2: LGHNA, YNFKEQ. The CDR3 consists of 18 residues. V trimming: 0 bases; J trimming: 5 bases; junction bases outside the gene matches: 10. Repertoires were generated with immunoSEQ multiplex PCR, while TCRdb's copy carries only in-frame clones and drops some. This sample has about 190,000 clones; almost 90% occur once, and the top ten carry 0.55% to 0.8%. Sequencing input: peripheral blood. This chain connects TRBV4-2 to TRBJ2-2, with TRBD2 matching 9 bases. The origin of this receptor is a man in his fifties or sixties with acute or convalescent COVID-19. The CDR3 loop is CASSQEFLASGVTGELFF. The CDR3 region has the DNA TGTGCCAGCAGCCAAGAATTCTTGGCTAGCGGGGTAACCGGGGAGCTGTTTTTT.